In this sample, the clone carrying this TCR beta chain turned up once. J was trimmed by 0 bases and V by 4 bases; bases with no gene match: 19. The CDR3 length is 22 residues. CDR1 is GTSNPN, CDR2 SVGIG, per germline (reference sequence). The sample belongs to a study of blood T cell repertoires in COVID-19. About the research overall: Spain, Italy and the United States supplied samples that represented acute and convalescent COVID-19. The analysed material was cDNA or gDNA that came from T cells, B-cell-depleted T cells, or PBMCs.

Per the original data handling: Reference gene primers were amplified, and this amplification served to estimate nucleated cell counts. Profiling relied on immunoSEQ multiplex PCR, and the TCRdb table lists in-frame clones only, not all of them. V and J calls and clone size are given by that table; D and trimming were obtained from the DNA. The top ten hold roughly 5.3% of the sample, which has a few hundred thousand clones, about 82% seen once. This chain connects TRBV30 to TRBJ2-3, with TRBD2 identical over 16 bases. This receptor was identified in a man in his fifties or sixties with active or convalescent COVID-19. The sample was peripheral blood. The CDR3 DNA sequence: TGTGCCTGGACTTACAAGCCGGGACTAGCGGGAGGGCCCTCCCTTAGCACAGATACGCAGTATTTT. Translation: CAWTYKPGLAGGPSLSTDTQYF.